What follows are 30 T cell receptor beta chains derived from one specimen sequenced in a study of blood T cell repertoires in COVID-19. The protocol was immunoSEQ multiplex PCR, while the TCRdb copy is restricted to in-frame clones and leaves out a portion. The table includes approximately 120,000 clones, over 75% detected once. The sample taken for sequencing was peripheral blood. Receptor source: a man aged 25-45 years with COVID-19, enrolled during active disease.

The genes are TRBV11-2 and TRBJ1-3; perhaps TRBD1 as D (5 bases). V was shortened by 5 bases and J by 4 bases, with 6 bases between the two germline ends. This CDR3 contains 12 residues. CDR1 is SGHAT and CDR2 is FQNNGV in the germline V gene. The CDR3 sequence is CASSQGGNTIYF. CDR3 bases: TGTGCCAGCAGCCAGGGAGGAAACACCATATATTTT.

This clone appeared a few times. The CDR3 loop is CASSSQNPGGEQYF. The CDR3 coding sequence is TGTGCCAGCAGTTCTCAGAACCCCGGAGGGGAGCAGTACTTC. This sequence joins TRBV27 and TRBJ2-7; TRBD2 might be the D (6 bases). The length of the CDR3 is 14 residues. CDR1 is MNHEY and CDR2 is SMNVEV in the germline V gene (reference sequence). Trimming removed 4 bases at V and 7 bases at J, with 17 bases between.

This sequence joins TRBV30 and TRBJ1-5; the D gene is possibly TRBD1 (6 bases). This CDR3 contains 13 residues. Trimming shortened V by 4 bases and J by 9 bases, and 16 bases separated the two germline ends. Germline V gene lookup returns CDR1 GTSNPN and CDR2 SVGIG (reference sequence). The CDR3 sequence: CAWTNQFRGPQHF. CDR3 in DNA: TGTGCCTGGACCAACCAATTCAGGGGGCCCCAGCATTTT.

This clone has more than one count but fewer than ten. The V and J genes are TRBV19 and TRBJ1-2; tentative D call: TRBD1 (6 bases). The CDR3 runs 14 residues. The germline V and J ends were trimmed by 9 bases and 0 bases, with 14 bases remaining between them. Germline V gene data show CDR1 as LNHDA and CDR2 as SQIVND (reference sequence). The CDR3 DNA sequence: TGTGCCAGCCACTCGGACAGAGCTAACTATGGCTACACCTTC. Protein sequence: CASHSDRANYGYTF.

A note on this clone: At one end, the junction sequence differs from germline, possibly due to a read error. The CDR3, as DNA: TGTGCCAGCAGTTTCGTCCAGGGGTTGGGTTCCTTC. This gives the protein CASSFVQGLGSF. The chain employs TRBV12-3 or TRBV12-4 and TRBJ1-2; a possible D gene is TRBD1 (6 bases). CDR3 length: 12 residues.

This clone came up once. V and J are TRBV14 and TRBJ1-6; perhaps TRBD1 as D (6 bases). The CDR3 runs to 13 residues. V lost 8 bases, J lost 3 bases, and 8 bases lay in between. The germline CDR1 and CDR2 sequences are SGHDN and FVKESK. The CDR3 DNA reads TGTGCCAGCGGACAGCTCTATAATTCACCCCTCCACTTT. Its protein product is CASGQLYNSPLHF.

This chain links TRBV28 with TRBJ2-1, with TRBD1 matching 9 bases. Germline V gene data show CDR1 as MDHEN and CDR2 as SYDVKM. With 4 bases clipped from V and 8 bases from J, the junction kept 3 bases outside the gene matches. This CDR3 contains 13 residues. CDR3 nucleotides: TGTGCCAGCAGTTCGGGACAGGGCGATGAGCAGTTCTTC. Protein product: CASSSGQGDEQFF.

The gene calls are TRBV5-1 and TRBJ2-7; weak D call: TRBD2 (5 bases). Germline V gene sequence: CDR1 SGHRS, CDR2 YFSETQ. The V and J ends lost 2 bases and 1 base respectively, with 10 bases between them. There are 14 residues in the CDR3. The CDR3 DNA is TGCGCCAGCAGCTTTCATCGGGGTTCCTACGAGCAGTACTTC. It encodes CASSFHRGSYEQYF.

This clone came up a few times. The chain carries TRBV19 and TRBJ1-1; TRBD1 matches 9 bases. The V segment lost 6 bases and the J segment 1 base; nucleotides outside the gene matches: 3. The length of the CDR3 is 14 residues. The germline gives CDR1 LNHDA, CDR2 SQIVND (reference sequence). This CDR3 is CASRGTGSNTEAFF. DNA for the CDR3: TGTGCCAGTAGAGGGACAGGGTCGAACACTGAAGCTTTCTTT. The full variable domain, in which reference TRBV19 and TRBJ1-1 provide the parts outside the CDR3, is DGGITQSPKYLFRKEGQNVTLSCEQNLNHDAMYWYRQDPGQGLRLIYYSQIVNDFQKGDIAEGYSVSREKKESFPLTVTSAQKNPTAFYLCASRGTGSNTEAFFGQGTRLTVV.

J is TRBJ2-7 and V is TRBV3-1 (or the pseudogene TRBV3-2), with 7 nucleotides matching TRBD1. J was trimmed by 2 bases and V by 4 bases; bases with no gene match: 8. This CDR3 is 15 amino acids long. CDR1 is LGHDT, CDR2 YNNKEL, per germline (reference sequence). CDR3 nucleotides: TGTGCCAGCAGCCCTAACGACAGGGTTCCCTACGAGCAGTACTTC. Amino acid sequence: CASSPNDRVPYEQYF.

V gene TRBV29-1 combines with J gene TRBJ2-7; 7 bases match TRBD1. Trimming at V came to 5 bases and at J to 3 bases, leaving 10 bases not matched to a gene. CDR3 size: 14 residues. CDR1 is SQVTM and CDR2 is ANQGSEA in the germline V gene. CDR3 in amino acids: CSVFLTGAIYEQYF. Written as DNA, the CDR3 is TGCAGCGTTTTCCTTACAGGGGCGATCTACGAGCAGTACTTC.

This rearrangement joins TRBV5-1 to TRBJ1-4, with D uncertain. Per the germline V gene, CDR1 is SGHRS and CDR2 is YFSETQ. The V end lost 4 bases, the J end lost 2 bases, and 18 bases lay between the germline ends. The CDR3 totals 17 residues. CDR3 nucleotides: TGCGCCAGCAGCACAAGACCTCTCGGGGTCACTAATGAAAAACTGTTTTTT. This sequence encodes CASSTRPLGVTNEKLFF.

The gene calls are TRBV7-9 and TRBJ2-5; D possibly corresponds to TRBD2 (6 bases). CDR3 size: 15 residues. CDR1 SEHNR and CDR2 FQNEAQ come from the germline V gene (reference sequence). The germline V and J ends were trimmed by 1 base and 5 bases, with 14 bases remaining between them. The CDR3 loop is CASSLDGNGGETQYF. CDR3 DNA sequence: TGTGCCAGCAGCTTAGACGGGAATGGAGGGGAGACCCAGTACTTC.

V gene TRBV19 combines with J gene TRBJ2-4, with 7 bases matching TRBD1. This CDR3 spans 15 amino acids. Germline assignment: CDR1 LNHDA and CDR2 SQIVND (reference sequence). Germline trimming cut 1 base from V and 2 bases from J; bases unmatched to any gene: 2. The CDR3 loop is CASSIGGGSKNIQYF. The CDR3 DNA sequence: TGTGCCAGTAGTATAGGAGGGGGCTCCAAAAACATTCAGTACTTC.

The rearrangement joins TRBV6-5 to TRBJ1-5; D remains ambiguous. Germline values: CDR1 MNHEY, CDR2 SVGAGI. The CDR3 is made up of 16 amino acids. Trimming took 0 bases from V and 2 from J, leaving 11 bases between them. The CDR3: CASSYSRPGGNQPQHF. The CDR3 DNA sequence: TGTGCCAGCAGTTACTCTCGTCCCGGGGGCAATCAGCCCCAGCATTTT.

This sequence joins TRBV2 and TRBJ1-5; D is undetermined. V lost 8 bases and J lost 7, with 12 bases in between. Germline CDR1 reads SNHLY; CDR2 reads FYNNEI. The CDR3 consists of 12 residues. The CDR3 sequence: CASSRGRQPQHF. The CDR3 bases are TGTGCCAGCTCCAGAGGTCGCCAGCCCCAGCATTTT.

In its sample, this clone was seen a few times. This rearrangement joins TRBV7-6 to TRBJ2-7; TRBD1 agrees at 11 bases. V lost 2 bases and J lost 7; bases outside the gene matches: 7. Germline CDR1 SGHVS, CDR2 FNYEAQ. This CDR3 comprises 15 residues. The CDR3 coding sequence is TGTGCCAGCAGCTTACTAGGACAGGGGGCTGGAGAGCAGTACTTC. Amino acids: CASSLLGQGAGEQYF.

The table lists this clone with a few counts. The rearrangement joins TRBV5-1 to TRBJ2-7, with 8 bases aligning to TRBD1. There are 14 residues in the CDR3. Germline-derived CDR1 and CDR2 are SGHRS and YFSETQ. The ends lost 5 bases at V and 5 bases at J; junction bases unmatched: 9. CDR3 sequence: CASSPDRAGDEQYF. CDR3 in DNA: TGCGCCAGCAGTCCGGACAGGGCCGGGGACGAGCAGTACTTC.

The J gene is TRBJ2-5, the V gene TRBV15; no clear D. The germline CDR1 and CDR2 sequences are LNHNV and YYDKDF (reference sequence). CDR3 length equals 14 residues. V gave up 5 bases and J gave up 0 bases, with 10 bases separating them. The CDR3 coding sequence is TGTGCCACCAGCTCTTCCAGGAACCAAGAGACCCAGTACTTC. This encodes CATSSSRNQETQYF.

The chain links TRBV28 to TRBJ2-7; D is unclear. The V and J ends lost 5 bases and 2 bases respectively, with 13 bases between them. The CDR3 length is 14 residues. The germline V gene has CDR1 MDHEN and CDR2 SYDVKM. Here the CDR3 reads CASSPDTHPYEQYF. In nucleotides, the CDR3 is TGTGCCAGCAGTCCCGACACCCACCCCTACGAGCAGTACTTC.

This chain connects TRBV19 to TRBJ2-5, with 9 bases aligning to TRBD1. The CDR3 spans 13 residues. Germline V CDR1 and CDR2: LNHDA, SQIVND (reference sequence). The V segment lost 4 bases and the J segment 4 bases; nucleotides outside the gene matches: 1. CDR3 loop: CASSKTGGETQYF. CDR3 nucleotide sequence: TGTGCCAGTAGTAAGACAGGGGGAGAGACCCAGTACTTC.

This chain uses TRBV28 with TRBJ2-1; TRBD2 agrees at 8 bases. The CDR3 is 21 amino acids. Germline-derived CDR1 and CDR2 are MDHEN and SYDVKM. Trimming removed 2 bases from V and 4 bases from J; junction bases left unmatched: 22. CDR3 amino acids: CASSLRPTKDRFSGTYNEQFF. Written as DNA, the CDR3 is TGTGCCAGCAGTTTACGCCCTACGAAAGACCGTTTTAGCGGGACGTACAATGAGCAGTTCTTC.

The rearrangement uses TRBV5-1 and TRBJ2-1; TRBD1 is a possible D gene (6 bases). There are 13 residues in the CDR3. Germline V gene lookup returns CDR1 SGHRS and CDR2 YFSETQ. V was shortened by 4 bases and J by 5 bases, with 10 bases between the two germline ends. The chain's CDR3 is CASSVGHNNEQFF. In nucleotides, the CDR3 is TGCGCCAGCAGCGTGGGACACAACAATGAGCAGTTCTTC.

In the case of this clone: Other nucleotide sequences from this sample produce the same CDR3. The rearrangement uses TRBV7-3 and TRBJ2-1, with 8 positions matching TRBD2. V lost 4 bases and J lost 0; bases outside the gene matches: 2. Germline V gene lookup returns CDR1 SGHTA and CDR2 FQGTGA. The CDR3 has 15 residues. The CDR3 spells CASSSGTSSYNEQFF. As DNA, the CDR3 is TGTGCCAGCAGCTCAGGGACTAGCTCCTACAATGAGCAGTTCTTC.

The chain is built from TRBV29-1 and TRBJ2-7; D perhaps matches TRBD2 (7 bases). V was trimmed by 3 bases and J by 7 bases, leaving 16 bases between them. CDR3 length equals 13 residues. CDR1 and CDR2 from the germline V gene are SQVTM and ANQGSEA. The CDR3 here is CSVDVVEGGEQYF. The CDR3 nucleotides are TGCAGCGTTGATGTCGTGGAGGGGGGGGAGCAGTACTTC.

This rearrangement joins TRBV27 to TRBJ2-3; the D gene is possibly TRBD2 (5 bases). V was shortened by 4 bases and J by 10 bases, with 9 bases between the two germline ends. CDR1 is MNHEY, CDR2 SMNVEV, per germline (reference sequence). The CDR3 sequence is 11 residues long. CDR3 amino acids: CASSSSGAQYF. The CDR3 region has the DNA TGTGCCAGCAGTTCGTCCGGGGCGCAGTATTTT.

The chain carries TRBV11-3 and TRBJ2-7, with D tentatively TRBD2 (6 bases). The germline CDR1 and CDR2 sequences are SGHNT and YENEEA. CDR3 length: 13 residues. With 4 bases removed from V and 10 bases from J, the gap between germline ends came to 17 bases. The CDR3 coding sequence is TGTGCCAGCAGCTGGGAGGTGAGGGGCGAACAGTACTTC. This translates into CASSWEVRGEQYF.

This CDR3 is CASSLTPGLSGNTIYF. DNA for the CDR3: TGTGCCAGCAGCTTAACGCCGGGACTCTCTGGAAACACCATATATTTT. The chain carries TRBV7-2 and TRBJ1-3; a possible D gene is TRBD1 (5 bases). CDR1 is SGHTA, CDR2 FQGNSA, per germline. V lost 2 bases to trimming and J lost 0 bases, with 11 bases between them. The CDR3 loop spans 16 amino acids.

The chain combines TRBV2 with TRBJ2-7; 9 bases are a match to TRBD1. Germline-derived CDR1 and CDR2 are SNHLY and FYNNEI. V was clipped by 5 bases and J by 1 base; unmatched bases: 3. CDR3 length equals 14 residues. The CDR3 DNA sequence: TGTGCCAGCAGTCCAGGGACAGGGTCCTACGAGCAGTACTTC. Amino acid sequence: CASSPGTGSYEQYF.

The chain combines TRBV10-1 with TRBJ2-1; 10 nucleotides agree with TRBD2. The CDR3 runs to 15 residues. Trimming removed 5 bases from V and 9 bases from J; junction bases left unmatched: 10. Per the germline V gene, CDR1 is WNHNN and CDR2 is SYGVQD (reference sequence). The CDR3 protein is CASSNSGRSSGEQFF. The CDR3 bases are TGCGCCAGCAGTAATAGCGGGAGGAGTTCGGGTGAGCAGTTCTTC.